The 18 T cell receptor beta chains given below trace back to one sample, sequenced in a study of shared clonotypes between healthy human individuals. Here immunoSEQ multiplex PCR was the method, and the copy in TCRdb shows in-frame clones only, minus some. The data show 1.5 million to 2.5 million clones, over 85% seen once. Terminally differentiated effector memory CD45RA+ cells were excluded by CCR7 positive selection of CD45RO-negative cells. Sequenced: naive CD8+ T cells sorted from blood. All receptors derive from a man between 18 and 35 years old in good health.

V is TRBV7-2 and J is TRBJ2-7; TRBD1 matches at 7 bases. Losses at the gene ends were 7 bases for V and 3 bases for J; bases not matched to a gene: 3. CDR3 length equals 12 residues. CDR1 and CDR2 (germline): SGHTA, FQGNSA. CDR3 region: CASTPGGYEQYF. DNA for the CDR3: TGTGCCAGCACCCCAGGGGGCTACGAGCAGTACTTC.

This rearrangement joins TRBV4-1 to TRBJ2-7; D possibly corresponds to TRBD1 (5 bases). CDR1 is MGHRA, CDR2 YSYEKL, per germline. V was cut by 3 bases and J by 2 bases, with 17 bases left in between. The CDR3 loop spans 16 amino acids. CDR3 DNA sequence: TGCGCCAGCAGCCACGCCAATCCAGGGTCAACCTACGAGCAGTACTTC. It translates to CASSHANPGSTYEQYF.

This clone was counted a single time. The rearrangement uses TRBV6-6 and TRBJ2-1; D is unresolved. The ends were cut back, 0 bases at V and 4 bases at J, with 10 bases in the middle. There are 15 residues in the CDR3. Looked up from germline, CDR1 is MNHNY and CDR2 is SVGAGI (reference sequence). The CDR3 loop is CASSYSESEYNEQFF. The CDR3 region has the DNA TGTGCCAGCAGTTACTCGGAGTCAGAATACAATGAGCAGTTCTTC.

The chain uses TRBV28 and TRBJ2-7, with 7 bases lining up with TRBD1. V trimming: 4 bases; J trimming: 5 bases; junction bases outside the gene matches: 5. Germline CDR1 is MDHEN and CDR2 is SYDVKM. The CDR3 loop spans 13 amino acids. Here the CDR3 reads CASSSEDRHEQYF. In DNA, the CDR3 is TGTGCCAGCAGTTCAGAGGACAGGCACGAGCAGTACTTC.

The genes are TRBV29-1 and TRBJ2-6; 13 nucleotides agree with TRBD2. The trim removed 3 bases at V and 2 bases at J, leaving 7 bases unmatched. Germline V gene lookup returns CDR1 SQVTM and CDR2 ANQGSEA. The CDR3 is 18 amino acids. Written as DNA, the CDR3 is TGCAGCGTTGAGGGAACCGGGACTAGCGGGACTGGGGCCAACGTCCTGACTTTC. Translation: CSVEGTGTSGTGANVLTF.

The V gene is TRBV21-1, the J gene TRBJ2-1. TRBV21-1 has pseudogene status. This CDR3 spans 12 amino acids. CDR3 nucleotide sequence: TGTGCCAGCAGCAAAGGGATCGGAGAGCAGTTCTTC. Its translation: CASSKGIGEQFF.

On this clone itself: Other DNA sequences in this specimen translate into the identical CDR3. The chain carries TRBV4-1 and TRBJ2-7; TRBD1 agrees at 8 bases. The V segment lost 0 bases and the J segment 3 bases; nucleotides outside the gene matches: 4. Germline V gives CDR1 MGHRA, CDR2 YSYEKL. The CDR3 length is 15 residues. The CDR3, as DNA: TGCGCCAGCAGCCAAGATCAGGGGACAGGCTACGAGCAGTACTTC. Translation gives CASSQDQGTGYEQYF.

The J gene is TRBJ1-2, the V gene TRBV7-2; weak D call: TRBD1 (5 bases). Germline CDR1 SGHTA, CDR2 FQGNSA. The CDR3 runs to 15 residues. With 7 bases removed from V and 8 bases from J, the gap between germline ends came to 23 bases. CDR3 nucleotide sequence: TGTGCCAGCATTGGTTGGGGGACCTCAGTAGGGGGCTACACCTTC. As protein: CASIGWGTSVGGYTF.

The rearrangement uses TRBV4-1 and TRBJ1-4, with D tentatively TRBD1 (5 bases). CDR3 length equals 15 residues. Trimming took off 3 bases at V and 2 bases at J, with 10 bases between the two ends. Germline CDR1 reads MGHRA; CDR2 reads YSYEKL. The CDR3 DNA reads TGCGCCAGCAGCCAGTCATGGGGCACTAATGAAAAACTGTTTTTT. Amino acid sequence: CASSQSWGTNEKLFF.

The V call is TRBV18, the J call TRBJ2-7; D unclear. This CDR3 comprises 15 residues. V lost 3 bases to trimming and J lost 0 bases, with 12 bases between them. Per the germline V gene, CDR1 is KGHSH and CDR2 is LQKENI. The CDR3 sequence is CASSPLSSSSYEQYF. CDR3 nucleotide sequence: TGTGCCAGCTCACCGTTAAGCTCGAGCTCCTACGAGCAGTACTTC.

V and J are TRBV28 and TRBJ2-1; 11 nucleotides agree with TRBD1. The germline V gene has CDR1 MDHEN and CDR2 SYDVKM. With 8 bases clipped from V and 4 bases from J, the junction kept 16 bases outside the gene matches. The CDR3 runs 18 residues. CDR3 residues: CASVHRGDRGGPYNEQFF. CDR3 nucleotide sequence: TGTGCCAGCGTCCACCGAGGGGACAGGGGGGGACCTTACAATGAGCAGTTCTTC.

The chain carries TRBV4-1 and TRBJ1-5; D remains ambiguous. The V gene's germline CDR1 is MGHRA and CDR2 YSYEKL. The CDR3 has 13 amino acids. Trimming stripped 2 bases from V and 0 bases from J, with 2 bases between. The CDR3 here is CASSQNSNQPQHF. The CDR3 nucleotides read TGCGCCAGCAGCCAAAATAGCAATCAGCCCCAGCATTTT.

J is TRBJ2-1 and V is TRBV10-3; D gene uncertain. CDR1 is ENHRY and CDR2 is SYGVKD in the germline V gene. The V gene lost 0 bases and the J gene lost 5 bases, with 17 bases spanning the gap. This CDR3 spans 17 amino acids. The CDR3 bases are TGTGCCATCAGTGAGTCGATTCGACGGATGTGGGACAATGAGCAGTTCTTC. This encodes CAISESIRRMWDNEQFF.

Concerning this clone: Other DNA sequences in this sample translate to the same CDR3. The gene calls are TRBV27 and TRBJ1-5; D unresolved. This CDR3 has 13 residues. Trimming pared 2 bases from V and 2 bases from J, leaving 4 bases between. Germline-derived CDR1 and CDR2 are MNHEY and SMNVEV (reference sequence). In DNA form, the CDR3 reads TGTGCCAGCAGTTTACAAGGCAATCAGCCCCAGCATTTT. Amino acids: CASSLQGNQPQHF.

The chain uses TRBV21-1 and TRBJ1-2. TRBV21-1 is flagged as a pseudogene. The CDR3 is 11 residues long. The CDR3 DNA sequence: TGTGCCAGCAGCGCTAACTATGGCTACACCTTC. Translated: CASSANYGYTF.

This clone was found a few times. The chain couples TRBV7-8 to TRBJ1-6; no clear D. CDR1 is SGHVS, CDR2 FQNEAQ, per germline. The V and J ends lost 5 bases and 8 bases respectively, with 7 bases between them. The CDR3 has 12 residues. DNA for the CDR3: TGTGCCAGCAGCCCAGTGGATTCACCCCTCCACTTT. This gives the protein CASSPVDSPLHF.

In this sample, this clone turned up once. This chain links TRBV7-8 with TRBJ2-7, with a tentative D call TRBD1 (5 bases). Trimming removed 1 base at V and 4 bases at J, with 11 bases between. The CDR3 totals 14 residues. Germline V gene lookup returns CDR1 SGHVS and CDR2 FQNEAQ. The DNA for the CDR3 is TGTGCCAGCAGCTTAGACTGGGGCGCGTACGAGCAGTACTTC. As protein: CASSLDWGAYEQYF.

V is TRBV7-8 and J is TRBJ2-7, with 7 bases aligning to TRBD2. The CDR3 contains 15 residues. The germline V gene has CDR1 SGHVS and CDR2 FQNEAQ. J lost 5 bases, V lost 5 bases, and 12 bases had no gene match. The CDR3 is CASSRRAGDIDEQYF. CDR3 DNA sequence: TGTGCCAGCAGCCGGCGGGCGGGAGATATCGACGAGCAGTACTTC.